The 20 T cell receptor beta chains presented below share a single source sample, sequenced in a study of blood T cells in healthy people across ages. Primers used in a second PCR of roughly 7 to 12 cycles were a sample-barcoded 5' primer and a J-beta primer mix. Via MiXCR, TCRdb re-called the 5' RACE reads, giving one row per CDR3 protein. Of about 780,000 distinct CDR3 sequences listed, approximately 24% were seen once; the top ten hold approximately 2.9%. The same data also went into a second study, on T cells of mothers and their children.

Sequencing was carried out using blood. These receptors originate from a boy younger than 18 in good health.

The chain is built from TRBV10-3 and TRBJ1-2; perhaps TRBD1 as D (6 bases). The CDR3 spans 16 residues. CDR1 and CDR2 from the germline V gene are ENHRY and SYGVKD. V lost 3 bases and J lost 5, with 19 bases in between. CDR3: CAISEMEKGGKYGYTF. CDR3 bases: TGTGCCATCAGTGAAATGGAAAAGGGGGGAAAATATGGCTACACCTTC.

The chain joins TRBV29-1 to TRBJ2-5; possible D gene TRBD2, 5 bases. V gave up 3 bases and J gave up 1 base, with 15 bases separating them. The CDR3 length is 15 residues. The germline gives CDR1 SQVTM, CDR2 ANQGSEA. CDR3 sequence: CSVEEALGPQETQYF. The CDR3 coding sequence is TGCAGCGTTGAGGAGGCCCTCGGTCCCCAAGAGACCCAGTACTTC.

The chain couples TRBV7-9 to TRBJ1-5; D is undetermined. Per the germline V gene, CDR1 is SEHNR and CDR2 is FQNEAQ (reference sequence). V lost 1 base and J lost 0, with 13 bases in between. CDR3 size: 17 residues. This chain's CDR3 is CASSLVEGGDSNQPQHF. In nucleotides, the CDR3 is TGTGCCAGCAGCTTAGTGGAGGGAGGAGATAGCAATCAGCCCCAGCATTTT.

The rearrangement joins TRBV2 to TRBJ2-5; D ambiguous. The CDR3 consists of 13 residues. V was cut by 3 bases and J by 6 bases, with 11 bases left in between. The germline V gene has CDR1 SNHLY and CDR2 FYNNEI. CDR3 nucleotide sequence: TGTGCCAGCAGTGAGGAAAACACGAAGACCCAGTACTTC. Its translation is CASSEENTKTQYF. Variable domain in full (rest from reference TRBV2 and TRBJ2-5): EPEVTQTPSHQVTQMGQEVILRCVPISNHLYFYWYRQILGQKVEFLVSFYNNEISEKSEIFDDQFSVERPDGSNFTLKIRSTKLEDSAMYFCASSEENTKTQYFGPGTRLLVL.

The V call is TRBV20-1, the J call TRBJ2-5; the D is unclear. The CDR3 runs to 12 residues. The V end was cut by 5 bases, the J end by 2 bases, with 9 bases between. Germline CDR1 DFQATT, CDR2 SNEGSKA (reference sequence). CDR3 region: CSAGWAQETQYF. The DNA for the CDR3 is TGCAGTGCTGGCTGGGCTCAAGAGACCCAGTACTTC.

This rearrangement joins TRBV9 to TRBJ2-7; D remains unclear. Germline CDR1 is SGDLS and CDR2 is YYNGEE. V lost 4 bases and J 2 bases, leaving 13 bases between the germline ends. The length of the CDR3 is 14 residues. CDR3: CASSSVVATYEQYF. CDR3 sequence (DNA): TGTGCCAGCAGCTCAGTGGTGGCAACCTACGAGCAGTACTTC.

This chain connects TRBV7-9 to TRBJ2-1; D unclear. V lost 1 base, J lost 9 bases, and 1 base lay in between. Germline CDR1 reads SEHNR; CDR2 reads FQNEAQ (reference sequence). The CDR3 is 10 amino acids. The CDR3 spells CASSLVEQFF. The CDR3, as DNA: TGTGCCAGCAGCTTAGTTGAGCAGTTCTTC.

This chain connects TRBV24-1 to TRBJ2-5, with 7 bases fitting TRBD1. Germline CDR1 reads KGHDR; CDR2 reads SFDVKD. The CDR3 is made up of 14 amino acids. Trimming at V came to 3 bases and at J to 10 bases, leaving 10 bases not matched to a gene. This CDR3 is CATSDRTDPGGQYF. The CDR3, as DNA: TGTGCCACCAGTGATCGGACGGACCCAGGGGGCCAGTACTTC.

The V gene is TRBV6-6, the J gene TRBJ1-2, with 9 bases lining up with TRBD1. The CDR3 spans 15 residues. Germline CDR1 reads MNHNY; CDR2 reads SVGAGI (reference sequence). V trimming: 2 bases; J trimming: 6 bases; junction bases outside the gene matches: 7. CDR3 nucleotides: TGTGCCAGCAGTTACCCCCGGGACAGGGATGATGGCTACACCTTC. The encoded protein is CASSYPRDRDDGYTF.

This clonotype turned up a few times. V usage is TRBV18 and J usage is TRBJ2-7; 7 nucleotides align to TRBD1. This CDR3 comprises 15 residues. The V and J ends lost 2 bases and 4 bases, in that order; junction bases with no gene match: 8. Germline V CDR1 and CDR2: KGHSH, LQKENI. This CDR3 is CASSPVKDRRYEQYF. CDR3 DNA sequence: TGTGCCAGCTCACCAGTTAAGGACAGGCGGTACGAGCAGTACTTC. The full variable domain, rest sourced from reference TRBV18 and TRBJ2-7, is NAGVMQNPRHLVRRRGQEARLRCSPMKGHSHVYWYRQLPEEGLKFMVYLQKENIIDESGMPKERFSAEFPKEGPSILRIQQVVRGDSAAYFCASSPVKDRRYEQYFGPGTRLTVT.

The chain is built from TRBV20-1 and TRBJ2-5; D is perhaps TRBD2 (5 bases). The V and J ends lost 5 bases and 7 bases respectively, with 17 bases between them. The CDR3 loop spans 13 amino acids. Germline lookup yields CDR1 DFQATT and CDR2 SNEGSKA (reference sequence). CDR3 coding DNA: TGCAGTGCTGGCCCAAGGCGGGCCGGGACCCAGTACTTC. This sequence encodes CSAGPRRAGTQYF.

The chain recombines TRBV29-1 with TRBJ2-5; 7 bases map to TRBD2. With 7 bases clipped from V and 4 bases from J, the junction kept 9 bases outside the gene matches. CDR1 is SQVTM, CDR2 ANQGSEA, per germline. This CDR3 is built from 13 residues. For the CDR3, the DNA is TGCAGCGCCTCAACGGGAGGAATAGAGACCCAGTACTTC. This codes for CSASTGGIETQYF.

This clonotype was seen only a few times. This chain uses TRBV7-3 with TRBJ1-1, with unresolved D. The CDR3 runs 13 residues. Trimming cost V 5 bases and J 8 bases, with 15 bases left between them. Germline CDR1 SGHTA, CDR2 FQGTGA. CDR3: CASSRSGVREAFF. The DNA for the CDR3 is TGTGCCAGCAGCAGATCTGGGGTTCGGGAAGCTTTCTTT.

This clonotype has just a few counts. This chain uses TRBV5-1 with TRBJ1-4, with D possibly matching TRBD1 (6 bases). The V end lost 4 bases, the J end lost 6 bases, and 13 bases lay between the germline ends. This CDR3 region has 14 residues. The germline V gene encodes CDR1 SGHRS and CDR2 YFSETQ. The chain's CDR3 is CASSRGQEDEKLFF. The CDR3 DNA is TGCGCCAGCAGCCGGGGGCAGGAAGATGAAAAACTGTTTTTT. Full variable domain (rest looked up from reference TRBV5-1 and TRBJ1-4): KAGVTQTPRYLIKTRGQQVTLSCSPISGHRSVSWYQQTPGQGLQFLFEYFSETQRNKGNFPGRFSGRQFSNSRSEMNVSTLELGDSALYLCASSRGQEDEKLFFGSGTQLSVL.

The rearrangement joins TRBV3-1 to TRBJ2-3; D might be TRBD1 (5 bases). The CDR3 has 13 residues. CDR1 is LGHDT, CDR2 YNNKEL, per germline (reference sequence). Trimming took off 0 bases at V and 5 bases at J, with 6 bases between the two ends. The CDR3 loop is CASSQEGVDTQYF. The CDR3 DNA follows: TGTGCCAGCAGCCAAGAAGGGGTAGATACGCAGTATTTT.

This clonotype was seen only a few times. This chain connects TRBV28 to TRBJ1-6, with D possibly being TRBD1 (6 bases). Germline V gene data show CDR1 as MDHEN and CDR2 as SYDVKM. V gave up 2 bases and J gave up 8 bases, with 19 bases separating them. This CDR3 contains 17 residues. The CDR3 DNA follows: TGTGCCAGCAGTTTAACTACTACAGGGAAGGGGTATTCACCCCTCCACTTT. Translating it yields CASSLTTTGKGYSPLHF.

This clonotype was observed a few times. This chain uses TRBV2 with TRBJ1-2; D is unresolved. This CDR3 has 14 residues. Germline V gene data show CDR1 as SNHLY and CDR2 as FYNNEI. V lost 2 bases and J lost 5, with 12 bases in between. The chain's CDR3 is CASSELLRAYGYTF. The CDR3 bases are TGTGCCAGCAGTGAACTACTGCGGGCTTATGGCTACACCTTC.

As concerns this clonotype: A far larger clone is off by one base, so a read error is likely. The rearrangement links TRBV14 to TRBJ2-7; TRBD1 aligns across 8 bases. Per germline, CDR1 SGHDN and CDR2 FVKESK. This CDR3 comprises 14 residues. DNA of the CDR3: TGTGCCGGCAGCCCCGGGACAGGATCCTACGAGCAGTACTTC. Its translation: CAGSPGTGSYEQYF.

The chain couples TRBV28 to TRBJ1-1; 9 bases map to TRBD1. Germline lookup yields CDR1 MDHEN and CDR2 SYDVKM. The CDR3 totals 18 residues. The ends lost 5 bases at V and 7 bases at J; junction bases unmatched: 20. The CDR3 DNA reads TGTGCCAGCAGTCTTTTACTTCCTTCCGGGACAGGGATTGATGAAGCTTTCTTT. Residues: CASSLLLPSGTGIDEAFF.

This chain's CDR3 is CASSSAGTANTEAFF. The CDR3 region has the DNA TGCGCCAGCAGCTCTGCCGGGACAGCTAACACTGAAGCTTTCTTT. This chain connects TRBV5-1 to TRBJ1-1, with 7 nucleotides matching TRBD1. Unmatched junction bases numbered 7, after V lost 3 bases and J lost 2 bases. Looked up from germline, CDR1 is SGHRS and CDR2 is YFSETQ. This CDR3 has 15 residues.